This T cell receptor (beta chain) emerged from a study of blood T cell repertoires in COVID-19. On the study more broadly: Sites across the United States, Italy and Spain contributed samples from acute and convalescent COVID-19. T cells, B-cell-depleted T cells, or PBMCs supplied cDNA or gDNA.

Germline CDR1 is SGHAT and CDR2 is FQNNGV. CDR3 size: 15 residues. The germline V and J ends were trimmed by 1 base and 8 bases, with 12 bases remaining between them. Original methodology: It was from reference gene primer amplification that nucleated cell counts were estimated. The repertoire was sequenced with immunoSEQ multiplex PCR; TCRdb's copy has only in-frame clones and lacks some. That table furnishes V, J and clone size, whereas the DNA furnished D and trimming. The data show 150,000 to 200,000 clones, 75% to 90% seen once. The TCR comes from a human donor with acute or convalescent COVID-19. The donor label of this sample is uncertain. The J gene is TRBJ1-6, the V gene TRBV11-2; D is undetermined. The sample was peripheral blood. CDR3 bases: TGTGCCAGCAGCTTAGCCCGTACACCCCATTCACCCCTCCACTTT. It translates to CASSLARTPHSPLHF.